These T cell receptor beta chains were read from a single sample in a study of shared clonotypes between healthy human individuals. Assay used: immunoSEQ multiplex PCR; TCRdb lists only in-frame clones, some missing. The sample carries roughly 2.1 million clones, roughly 91% recorded once. The sample was naive CD8+ T cells from PBMCs. The receptors stem from a man aged 18 to 35 in good health. Some clones in this sample may be carry-over from other donors' samples. CDR3s include the opening cysteine and the closing phenylalanine or tryptophan.

V | CDR3
TRBV4-1 | CASSYRGTSGYNEQFF
TRBV4-1 | CASSLGQGNTEAFF
TRBV19 | CASSIGDRGPYEQYF
TRBV9 | CASSSTGTVQETQYF
TRBV7-6 | CASSLGTPGQPQHF
TRBV2 | CASSDPLNNEQFF
TRBV5-4 | CASSSWGYIQYF
TRBV7-2 | CASSLGGHRESSYEQYF
TRBV28 | CASSFTGARAKETQYF
TRBV6-5 | CASSFHRVTYGYTF
TRBV5-8 | CASSLGGWPRETEAFF
TRBV5-1 | CASTPGGNIQYF
TRBV5-5 | CASSFRTGQDSGYTF
TRBV7-9 | CASSFPDRRDTDTQYF